This T cell receptor beta chain was recovered during a study of blood T cell repertoires in COVID-19. Background on the study: PBMCs, B-cell-depleted T cells, or T cells were the source of the cDNA or gDNA that made up the material.

In the authors' workflow: Reference gene primer amplification in the assay estimated nucleated cell counts. Clones were sequenced by immunoSEQ multiplex PCR, and TCRdb holds only the in-frame ones, with some missing. D and trimming were read from the DNA, whereas the V and J calls and clone size are those reported in that table. The table has 95,000 to 120,000 clones, more than 80% seen once. This CDR3 has 15 residues. Germline V gives CDR1 MDHEN, CDR2 SYDVKM. The ends were cut back, 6 bases at V and 7 bases at J, with 18 bases in the middle. The V gene is TRBV28, the J gene TRBJ1-4, with a possible D match to TRBD1 (6 bases). Specimen: peripheral blood. This receptor was obtained from a woman aged 45-65 years with acute or convalescent COVID-19. The CDR3 region has the DNA TGTGCCAGCAGCCCTTCGGGGGGGCCGGGTGAAAAACTGTTTTTT. It encodes CASSPSGGPGEKLFF.